The 20 T cell receptor beta chains presented below share a single source sample, sequenced in a study of blood T cell repertoires in COVID-19. The repertoire was sequenced with immunoSEQ multiplex PCR; TCRdb's copy has only in-frame clones and lacks some. The sample consists of fewer than 250,000 clones, around 76% of them appearing once. The source material was PBMCs or T cells enriched from blood (not recorded which). These receptors were collected from a woman aged 50 to 60 with acute COVID-19.

The V call is TRBV18, the J call TRBJ1-3; D gene ambiguous. Germline-derived CDR1 and CDR2 are KGHSH and LQKENI. Trimming took off 2 bases at V and 5 bases at J, with 13 bases between the two ends. The CDR3 is 15 amino acids. CDR3 nucleotide sequence: TGTGCCAGCTCACCATTTAGCCCGAACAGAAACACCATATATTTT. It specifies CASSPFSPNRNTIYF.

The V gene is TRBV9, the J gene TRBJ1-1; no clear D gene. Trimming cost V 3 bases and J 8 bases, with 11 bases left between them. The CDR3 is made up of 12 amino acids. Germline CDR1 reads SGDLS; CDR2 reads YYNGEE. The CDR3 spells CASSAIRTEAFF. The CDR3 coding sequence is TGTGCCAGCAGCGCCATTAGAACCGAAGCTTTCTTT.

The chain recombines TRBV6-5 with TRBJ2-1, with 7 bases lining up with TRBD2. With 10 bases clipped from V and 5 bases from J, the junction kept 8 bases outside the gene matches. Germline lookup yields CDR1 MNHEY and CDR2 SVGAGI. CDR3 length: 13 amino acids. CDR3 amino acids: CATRGVSHNEQFF. CDR3 bases: TGTGCCACCCGGGGGGTCAGTCACAATGAGCAGTTCTTC.

The chain joins TRBV6-5 to TRBJ1-1; TRBD1 is a possible D gene (5 bases). The CDR3 has 13 amino acids. The germline V gene encodes CDR1 MNHEY and CDR2 SVGAGI. V gave up 6 bases and J gave up 10 bases, with 18 bases separating them. The DNA for the CDR3 is TGTGCCAGCAGCGCAAATCGACAGTTTGGAGCTTTCTTT. Translation gives CASSANRQFGAFF.

This chain joins TRBV3-1 (or the pseudogene TRBV3-2) and TRBJ2-7, with 12 bases that match TRBD2. The CDR3 length is 17 residues. Trimming took 4 bases from V and 2 from J; bases not matched to a gene: 9. Germline CDR1 is LGHDT and CDR2 is YNNKEL (reference sequence). The CDR3 reads CASSPSLAGGIPYEQYV. CDR3 sequence (DNA): TGTGCCAGCAGCCCGTCCCTAGCGGGGGGGATTCCCTACGAGCAGTACGTC.

The table lists this clone with a count of one. This chain links TRBV29-1 with TRBJ2-5; a weak D match, TRBD2 (7 bases). The V gene lost 0 bases and the J gene lost 5 bases, with 13 bases spanning the gap. The germline gives CDR1 SQVTM, CDR2 ANQGSEA. This CDR3 comprises 14 residues. CDR3 sequence reads: CSVEDWGGGETQYF. For the CDR3, the DNA is TGCAGCGTTGAAGATTGGGGGGGCGGGGAGACCCAGTACTTC. The full variable domain, its missing parts supplied by reference TRBV29-1 and TRBJ2-5, is SAVISQKPSRDICQRGTSLTIQCQVDSQVTMMFWYRQQPGQSLTLIATANQGSEATYESGFVIDKFPISRPNLTFSTLTVSNMSPEDSSIYLCSVEDWGGGETQYFGPGTRLLVL.

This clone appeared a single time. This sequence joins TRBV18 and TRBJ2-3, with D perhaps matching TRBD2 (5 bases). This CDR3 spans 14 amino acids. Germline CDR1 KGHSH, CDR2 LQKENI. The V gene lost 3 bases and the J gene lost 4 bases, with 11 bases spanning the gap. DNA for the CDR3: TGTGCCAGCTCACCCGCAGAGGGCTCAGATACGCAGTATTTT. The encoded protein is CASSPAEGSDTQYF.

The chain is built from TRBV9 and TRBJ1-2; the match to TRBD1 covers 10 bases. The junction had 7 bases not matched to a gene; V was cut back by 4 bases and J by 4 bases. CDR3 length: 15 amino acids. Germline lookup yields CDR1 SGDLS and CDR2 YYNGEE. As DNA, the CDR3 is TGTGCCAGCAGCTCCAGGGACAGGGGTGCCTATGGCTACACCTTC. Its protein product is CASSSRDRGAYGYTF.

This clone was observed a handful of times. The genes are TRBV6-5 and TRBJ2-7; unclear D gene. V shed 4 bases and J shed 4 bases, with 14 bases lying between them. Per germline, CDR1 MNHEY and CDR2 SVGAGI. This CDR3 has 14 residues. CDR3 bases: TGTGCCAGCAGTTCGAAGACACCGCCTTACGAGCAGTACGTC. As protein: CASSSKTPPYEQYV.

The V gene is TRBV7-9, the J gene TRBJ1-4; perhaps TRBD1 as D (5 bases). V was shortened by 5 bases and J by 2 bases, with 15 bases between the two germline ends. Germline CDR1 is SEHNR and CDR2 is FQNEAQ (reference sequence). The CDR3 covers 16 residues. Here the CDR3 DNA reads TGTGCCAGCAGCACGCTCTACAGGTCCACTAATGAAAAACTGTTTTTT. Its protein is CASSTLYRSTNEKLFF.

The V and J genes are TRBV7-9 and TRBJ2-7, with D tentatively TRBD2 (6 bases). The length of the CDR3 is 17 residues. Germline assignment: CDR1 SEHNR and CDR2 FQNEAQ (reference sequence). V was pared by 2 bases and J by 2 bases, with 19 bases between. The CDR3 loop reads CASSLSPAGPLPYEQYV. The CDR3 DNA sequence: TGTGCCAGCAGCTTAAGCCCGGCGGGGCCGCTACCCTACGAGCAGTACGTC.

This clone was seen a handful of times. This rearrangement joins TRBV19 to TRBJ1-2; weak D call: TRBD1 (6 bases). V lost 3 bases and J lost 4, with 15 bases in between. The CDR3 consists of 15 residues. The germline V gene encodes CDR1 LNHDA and CDR2 SQIVND (reference sequence). CDR3 DNA sequence: TGTGCCAGTAGTATCGGACAGCGGGGGGCCTATGGCTACACCTTC. As protein: CASSIGQRGAYGYTF.

This clone has only a few counts. The chain recombines TRBV25-1 with TRBJ2-1, with 15 bases fitting TRBD2. Trimming at V came to 1 base and at J to 7 bases, leaving 2 bases not matched to a gene. The CDR3 length is 16 residues. Germline V gives CDR1 MGHDK, CDR2 SYGVNS. The CDR3 DNA follows: TGTGCCAGCAGTGAATTCGGACTAGCGGGGGGGAATGAGCAGTTCTTC. Residues: CASSEFGLAGGNEQFF.

This clone was counted a few times. In DNA form, the CDR3 reads TGTGCCAGCAGCCTACTAGCGGGGGTGAGCAATGAGCAGTTCTTC. This encodes CASSLLAGVSNEQFF. The chain is built from TRBV14 and TRBJ2-1; 11 bases align to TRBD2. V was pared by 4 bases and J by 6 bases, with 5 bases of the junction left unmatched. In germline, CDR1 is SGHDN, CDR2 FVKESK. The CDR3 length is 15 residues.

For the CDR3, the DNA is TGTGCCAGCAGCCTGACAGGGCAAGGAAACACCATATATTTT. Its protein is CASSLTGQGNTIYF. The gene calls are TRBV7-2 and TRBJ1-3; 7 bases are a match to TRBD1. V gave up 5 bases and J gave up 4 bases; unmatched junction bases: 5. The CDR3 loop spans 14 amino acids. Germline CDR1 is SGHTA and CDR2 is FQGNSA.

The chain has TRBV20-1 and TRBJ2-7; the D gene is possibly TRBD2 (6 bases). V gave up 3 bases and J gave up 3 bases, with 6 bases separating them. The germline gives CDR1 DFQATT, CDR2 SNEGSKA (reference sequence). This CDR3 comprises 11 residues. CDR3 nucleotides: TGCAGTGCTAGTAGCGGCTACGAGCAGTACGTC. This sequence encodes CSASSGYEQYV.

This clone was seen only a few times. The chain couples TRBV2 to TRBJ2-3, with TRBD1 matching over 8 bases. The J segment lost 1 base and the V segment lost 10 bases, leaving 22 bases of the junction unmatched. The CDR3 has 19 amino acids. Per germline, CDR1 SNHLY and CDR2 FYNNEI. The CDR3 here is CATDLGQVGDLMGTDTQYF. In nucleotides, the CDR3 is TGTGCCACCGACCTGGGACAGGTGGGGGATTTAATGGGCACAGATACGCAGTATTTT.

This CDR3 reads CASSTGAGGAKGYTF. CDR3 DNA: TGTGCCAGCAGTACTGGGGCAGGGGGCGCGAAGGGCTACACCTTC. This chain joins TRBV6-5 and TRBJ1-2; the match to TRBD1 covers 8 bases. Germline V gene data show CDR1 as MNHEY and CDR2 as SVGAGI. The V gene end was trimmed by 5 bases and the J gene end by 8 bases; junction bases not matched to a gene: 13. CDR3 length: 15 amino acids.

The table lists this clone with a few counts. J is TRBJ2-2 and V is TRBV10-3; 9 positions agree with TRBD1. Germline assignment: CDR1 ENHRY and CDR2 SYGVKD. Trimming took 6 bases from V and 6 from J; bases not matched to a gene: 14. The CDR3 extends over 17 amino acids. The CDR3 DNA is TGTGCCATCAGACAGGCCGCCGGGACAGGGCGTTCCGGGGAGCTGTTTTTT. Amino acids: CAIRQAAGTGRSGELFF.

This clone was seen only a few times. The V call is TRBV27, the J call TRBJ1-5; the match to TRBD1 covers 7 bases. V lost 6 bases and J lost 1; bases outside the gene matches: 3. Looked up from germline, CDR1 is MNHEY and CDR2 is SMNVEV (reference sequence). CDR3 length equals 14 residues. The chain's CDR3 is CASRTGISNQPQHF. The CDR3 DNA follows: TGTGCCAGCAGGACAGGGATCAGCAATCAGCCCCAGCATTTT.